The T cell receptor beta chain described here comes from a study of early stage breast cancer tumors. Findings and caveats of the study: Enriched TCRB sequences shared across patients were mostly commonly generated sequences.

Profiled with immunoSEQ multiplex PCR; TCRdb holds only in-frame clones, not every one. The table lists about 51,000 clones, 78% of them singletons, with roughly 3.5% in the top ten. Germline V gene sequence: CDR1 GTSNPN, CDR2 SVGIG (reference sequence). There are 13 residues in the CDR3. Remarks on this clone: The target antigen is unknown.

V is TRBV30 and J is TRBJ1-3; D gene uncertain. The TCR was taken from a person aged 35-50 years with breast cancer. Material: blood. DNA of the CDR3: TGTGCGAGGTCGCCGGGAGACGGAAACACCATATATTTT. This translates into CARSPGDGNTIYF.